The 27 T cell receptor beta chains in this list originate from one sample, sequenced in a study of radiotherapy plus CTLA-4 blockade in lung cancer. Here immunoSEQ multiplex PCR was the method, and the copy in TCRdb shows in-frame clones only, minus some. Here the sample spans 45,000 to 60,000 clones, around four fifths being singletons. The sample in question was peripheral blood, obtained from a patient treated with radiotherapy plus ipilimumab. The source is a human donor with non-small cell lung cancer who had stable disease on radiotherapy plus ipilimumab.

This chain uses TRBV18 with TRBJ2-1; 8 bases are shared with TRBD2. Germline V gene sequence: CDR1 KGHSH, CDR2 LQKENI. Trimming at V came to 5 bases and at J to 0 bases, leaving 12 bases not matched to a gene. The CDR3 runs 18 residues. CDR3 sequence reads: CASSAVGTSGLSYNEQFF. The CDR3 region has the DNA TGTGCCAGCTCAGCGGTAGGAACTAGCGGTCTCTCCTACAATGAGCAGTTCTTC.

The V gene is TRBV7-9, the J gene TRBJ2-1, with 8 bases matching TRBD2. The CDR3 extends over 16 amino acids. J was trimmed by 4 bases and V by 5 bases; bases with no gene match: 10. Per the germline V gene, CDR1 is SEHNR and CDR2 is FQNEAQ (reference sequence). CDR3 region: CASSPAGTRQYNEQFF. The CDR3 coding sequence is TGTGCCAGCAGCCCTGCCGGGACTAGACAATACAATGAGCAGTTCTTC.

The CDR3 loop reads CASSLQAGETQYF. CDR3 coding DNA: TGCGCCAGCAGCTTACAAGCGGGAGAGACCCAGTACTTC. The chain couples TRBV5-1 to TRBJ2-5; TRBD2 is a possible D gene (6 bases). Trimming pared 2 bases from V and 4 bases from J, leaving 9 bases between. Germline loops: CDR1 SGHRS, CDR2 YFSETQ. CDR3 size: 13 residues.

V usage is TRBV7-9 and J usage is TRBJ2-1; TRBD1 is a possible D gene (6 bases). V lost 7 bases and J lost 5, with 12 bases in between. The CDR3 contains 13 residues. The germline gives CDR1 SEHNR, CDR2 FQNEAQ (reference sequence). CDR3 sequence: CASTTEGDNEQFF. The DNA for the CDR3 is TGTGCCAGCACCACCGAGGGGGACAATGAGCAGTTCTTC.

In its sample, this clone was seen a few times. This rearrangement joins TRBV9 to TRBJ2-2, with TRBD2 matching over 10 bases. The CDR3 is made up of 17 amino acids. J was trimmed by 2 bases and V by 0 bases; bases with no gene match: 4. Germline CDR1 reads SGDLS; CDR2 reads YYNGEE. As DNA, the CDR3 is TGTGCCAGCAGCGTAGTTCCTAGCGGGAGTAACACCGGGGAGCTGTTTTTT. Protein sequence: CASSVVPSGSNTGELFF.

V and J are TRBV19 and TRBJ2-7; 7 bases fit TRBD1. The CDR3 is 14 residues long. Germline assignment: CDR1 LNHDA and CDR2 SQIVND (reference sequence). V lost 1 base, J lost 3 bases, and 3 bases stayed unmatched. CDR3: CASSIGDRVYEQYF. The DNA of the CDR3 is TGTGCCAGTAGTATAGGGGACAGAGTCTACGAGCAGTACTTC.

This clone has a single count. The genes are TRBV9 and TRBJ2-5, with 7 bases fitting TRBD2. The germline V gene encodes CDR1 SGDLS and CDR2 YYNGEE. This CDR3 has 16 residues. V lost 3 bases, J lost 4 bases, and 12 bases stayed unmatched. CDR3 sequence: CASSATGTIGRETQYF. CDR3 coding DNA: TGTGCCAGCAGCGCCACCGGGACTATAGGCCGAGAGACCCAGTACTTC.

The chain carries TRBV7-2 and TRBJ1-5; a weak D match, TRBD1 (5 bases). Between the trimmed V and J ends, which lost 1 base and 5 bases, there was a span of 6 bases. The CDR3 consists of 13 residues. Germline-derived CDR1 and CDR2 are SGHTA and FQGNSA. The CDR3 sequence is CASSLVRDQPQHF. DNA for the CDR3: TGTGCCAGCAGCTTAGTCAGGGATCAGCCCCAGCATTTT.

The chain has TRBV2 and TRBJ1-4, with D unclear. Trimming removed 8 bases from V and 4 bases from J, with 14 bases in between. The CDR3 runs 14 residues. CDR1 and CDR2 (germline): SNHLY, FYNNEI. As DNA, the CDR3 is TGTGCCAGCTCTTTTAGGCGGAGTAATGAAAAACTGTTTTTT. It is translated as CASSFRRSNEKLFF.

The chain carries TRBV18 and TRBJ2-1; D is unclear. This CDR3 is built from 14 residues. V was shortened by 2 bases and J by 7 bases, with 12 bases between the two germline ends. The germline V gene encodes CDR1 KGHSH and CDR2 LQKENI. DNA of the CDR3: TGTGCCAGCTCACCAGAGGCATTCGGGAATGAGCAGTTCTTC. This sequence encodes CASSPEAFGNEQFF.

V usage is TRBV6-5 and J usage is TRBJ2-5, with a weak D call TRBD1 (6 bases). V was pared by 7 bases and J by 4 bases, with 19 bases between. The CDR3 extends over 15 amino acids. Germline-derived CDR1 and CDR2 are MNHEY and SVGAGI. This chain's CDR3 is CASTRGPVVGETQYF. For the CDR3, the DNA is TGTGCCAGCACCAGGGGTCCTGTGGTTGGAGAGACCCAGTACTTC.

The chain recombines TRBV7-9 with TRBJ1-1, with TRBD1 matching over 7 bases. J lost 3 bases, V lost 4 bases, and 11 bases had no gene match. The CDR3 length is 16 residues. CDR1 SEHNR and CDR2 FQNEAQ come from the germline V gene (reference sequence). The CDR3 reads CASSSQKGAPDTEAFF. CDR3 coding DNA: TGTGCCAGCAGCTCGCAGAAGGGGGCGCCGGACACTGAAGCTTTCTTT.

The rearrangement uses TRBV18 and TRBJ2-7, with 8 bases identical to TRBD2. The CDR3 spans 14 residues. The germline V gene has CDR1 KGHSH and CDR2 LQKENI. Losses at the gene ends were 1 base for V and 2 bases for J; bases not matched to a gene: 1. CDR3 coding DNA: TGTGCCAGCTCACCACAGCGGGAGACCTACGAGCAGTACTTC. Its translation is CASSPQRETYEQYF. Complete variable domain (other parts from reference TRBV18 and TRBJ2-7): NAGVMQNPRHLVRRRGQEARLRCSPMKGHSHVYWYRQLPEEGLKFMVYLQKENIIDESGMPKERFSAEFPKEGPSILRIQQVVRGDSAAYFCASSPQRETYEQYFGPGTRLTVT.

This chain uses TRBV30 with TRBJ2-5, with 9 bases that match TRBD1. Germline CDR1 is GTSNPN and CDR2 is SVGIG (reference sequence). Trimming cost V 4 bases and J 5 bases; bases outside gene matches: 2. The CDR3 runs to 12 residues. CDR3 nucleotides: TGTGCCTGGAACAGGGGGCTGGAGACCCAGTACTTC. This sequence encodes CAWNRGLETQYF. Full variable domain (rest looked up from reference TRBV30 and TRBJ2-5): SQTIHQWPATLVQPVGSPLSLECTVEGTSNPNLYWYRQAAGRGLQLLFYSVGIGQISSEVPQNLSASRPQDRQFILSSKKLLLSDSGFYLCAWNRGLETQYFGPGTRLLVL.

In DNA form, the CDR3 reads TGCGCCAGCAGTTCGGACAGGGGGCCGAGGTACGAGCAGTACTTC. Translation: CASSSDRGPRYEQYF. The V and J genes are TRBV5-1 and TRBJ2-7; 11 bases are a match to TRBD1. V shed 5 bases and J 4 bases; nucleotides not matched to a gene: 8. The germline gives CDR1 SGHRS, CDR2 YFSETQ. This CDR3 is built from 15 residues.

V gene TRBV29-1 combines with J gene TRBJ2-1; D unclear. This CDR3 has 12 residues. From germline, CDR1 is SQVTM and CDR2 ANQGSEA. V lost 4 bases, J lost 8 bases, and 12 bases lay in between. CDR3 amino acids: CSVGPSPDEQFF. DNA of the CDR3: TGCAGCGTTGGCCCGTCTCCGGATGAGCAGTTCTTC.

CDR3 in DNA: TGTGCCAGTAGTATAAGCCCAGGGGGCAACGAGCAGTACTTC. It is translated as CASSISPGGNEQYF. The gene calls are TRBV19 and TRBJ2-7; 8 bases line up with TRBD1. Germline values: CDR1 LNHDA, CDR2 SQIVND (reference sequence). There are 14 residues in the CDR3. J was trimmed by 5 bases and V by 2 bases; bases with no gene match: 5.

CDR3 loop: CASSLGRERETQYF. In DNA, the CDR3 is TGTGCCAGCAGCTTGGGGCGGGAAAGGGAGACCCAGTACTTC. The rearrangement links TRBV5-4 to TRBJ2-5, with D possibly TRBD2 on 6 matching bases. Trimming left V 0 bases short and J 5 bases short, with 11 bases between. Germline lookup yields CDR1 SGHNT and CDR2 YYREEE (reference sequence). The CDR3 spans 14 residues.

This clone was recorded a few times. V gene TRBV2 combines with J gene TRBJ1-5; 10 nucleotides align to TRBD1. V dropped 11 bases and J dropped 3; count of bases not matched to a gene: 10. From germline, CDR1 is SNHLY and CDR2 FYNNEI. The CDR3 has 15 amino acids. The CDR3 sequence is CAERQGAVSNQPQHF. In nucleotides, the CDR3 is TGTGCCGAACGACAGGGGGCGGTTTCCAATCAGCCCCAGCATTTT.

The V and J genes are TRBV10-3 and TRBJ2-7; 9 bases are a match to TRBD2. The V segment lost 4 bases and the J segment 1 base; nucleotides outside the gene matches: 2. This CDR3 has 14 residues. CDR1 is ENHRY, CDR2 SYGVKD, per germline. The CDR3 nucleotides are TGTGCCATCAGTGCTCTAGCGGGGTCCTACGAGCAGTACTTC. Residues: CAISALAGSYEQYF.

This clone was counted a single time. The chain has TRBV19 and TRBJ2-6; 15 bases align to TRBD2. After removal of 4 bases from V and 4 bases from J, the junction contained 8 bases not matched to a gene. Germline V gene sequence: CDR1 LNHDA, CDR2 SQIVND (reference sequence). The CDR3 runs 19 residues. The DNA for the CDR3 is TGTGCCAGTAGTAAAACGGGACTAGCGGGAGGTGCGGGGGCCAACGTCCTGACTTTC. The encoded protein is CASSKTGLAGGAGANVLTF.

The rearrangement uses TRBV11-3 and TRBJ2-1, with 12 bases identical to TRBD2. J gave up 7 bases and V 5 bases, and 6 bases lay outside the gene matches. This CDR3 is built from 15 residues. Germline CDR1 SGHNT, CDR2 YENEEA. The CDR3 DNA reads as TGTGCCAGCAGCATAGGGACTAGCGGGCCAAATGAGCAGTTCTTC. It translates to CASSIGTSGPNEQFF.

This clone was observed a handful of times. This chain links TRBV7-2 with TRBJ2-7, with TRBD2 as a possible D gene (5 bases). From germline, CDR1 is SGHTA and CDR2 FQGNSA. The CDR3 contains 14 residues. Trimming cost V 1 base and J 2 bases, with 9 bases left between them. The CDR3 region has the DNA TGTGCCAGCAGCTTAGTTTCCGGGACCTACGAGCAGTACTTC. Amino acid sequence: CASSLVSGTYEQYF.

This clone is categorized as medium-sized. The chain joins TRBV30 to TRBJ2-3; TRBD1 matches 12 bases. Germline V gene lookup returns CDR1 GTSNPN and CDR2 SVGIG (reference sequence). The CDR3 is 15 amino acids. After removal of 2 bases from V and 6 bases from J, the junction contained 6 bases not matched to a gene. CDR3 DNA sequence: TGTGCCTGGAGTTGGGGGACAGGGGGCAGGGATACGCAGTATTTT. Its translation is CAWSWGTGGRDTQYF.

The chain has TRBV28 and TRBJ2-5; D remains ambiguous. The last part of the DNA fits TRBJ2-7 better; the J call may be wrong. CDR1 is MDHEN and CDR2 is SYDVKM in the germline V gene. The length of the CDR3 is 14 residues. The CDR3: CASSLGASHYEQYF. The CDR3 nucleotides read TGTGCCAGCAGTTTAGGCGCATCCCACTACGAGCAGTACTTC.

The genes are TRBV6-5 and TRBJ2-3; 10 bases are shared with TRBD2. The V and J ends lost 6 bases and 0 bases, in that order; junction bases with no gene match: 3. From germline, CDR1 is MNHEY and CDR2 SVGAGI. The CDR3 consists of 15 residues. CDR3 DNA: TGTGCCAGCAGGAGGACTAGCGGTAGCACAGATACGCAGTATTTT. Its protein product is CASRRTSGSTDTQYF.

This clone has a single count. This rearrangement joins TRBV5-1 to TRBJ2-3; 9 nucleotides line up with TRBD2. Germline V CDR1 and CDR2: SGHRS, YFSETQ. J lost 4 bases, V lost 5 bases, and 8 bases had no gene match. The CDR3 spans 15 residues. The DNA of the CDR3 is TGCGCCAGCAGAAGTGCGGGAGGGCCCTCAGATACGCAGTATTTT. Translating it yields CASRSAGGPSDTQYF.